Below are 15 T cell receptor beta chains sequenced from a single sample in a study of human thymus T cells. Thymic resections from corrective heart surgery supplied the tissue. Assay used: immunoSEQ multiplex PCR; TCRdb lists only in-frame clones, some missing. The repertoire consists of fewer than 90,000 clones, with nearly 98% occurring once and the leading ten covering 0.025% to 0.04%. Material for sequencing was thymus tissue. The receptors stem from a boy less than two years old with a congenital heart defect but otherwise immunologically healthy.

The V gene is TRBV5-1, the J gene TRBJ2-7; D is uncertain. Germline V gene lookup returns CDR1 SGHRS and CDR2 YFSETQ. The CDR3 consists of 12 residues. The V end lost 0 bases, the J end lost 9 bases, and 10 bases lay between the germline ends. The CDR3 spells CASSLDPSRQYF. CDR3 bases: TGCGCCAGCAGCTTGGACCCGTCTAGGCAGTACTTC.

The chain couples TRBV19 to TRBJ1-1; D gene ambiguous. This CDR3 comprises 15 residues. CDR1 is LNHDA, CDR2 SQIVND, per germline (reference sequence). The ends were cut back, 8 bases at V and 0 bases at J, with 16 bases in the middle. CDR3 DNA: TGTGCCAGTGTCTTCAAGAATAACATGAACACTGAAGCTTTCTTT. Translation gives CASVFKNNMNTEAFF.

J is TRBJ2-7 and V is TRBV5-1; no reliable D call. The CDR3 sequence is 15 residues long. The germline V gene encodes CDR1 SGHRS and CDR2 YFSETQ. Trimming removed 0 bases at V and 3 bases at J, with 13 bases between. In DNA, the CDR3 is TGCGCCAGCAGCTTGGGAGTAGCTTACGACTACGAGCAGTACTTC. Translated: CASSLGVAYDYEQYF. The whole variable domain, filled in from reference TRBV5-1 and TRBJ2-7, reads KAGVTQTPRYLIKTRGQQVTLSCSPISGHRSVSWYQQTPGQGLQFLFEYFSETQRNKGNFPGRFSGRQFSNSRSEMNVSTLELGDSALYLCASSLGVAYDYEQYFGPGTRLTVT.

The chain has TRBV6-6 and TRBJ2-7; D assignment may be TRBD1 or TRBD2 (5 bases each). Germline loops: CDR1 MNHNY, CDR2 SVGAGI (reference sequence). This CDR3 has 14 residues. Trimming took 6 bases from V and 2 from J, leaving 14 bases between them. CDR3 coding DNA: TGTGCCAGCAGAGCTGACTTGGGGGCCTACGAGCAGTACTTC. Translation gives CASRADLGAYEQYF.

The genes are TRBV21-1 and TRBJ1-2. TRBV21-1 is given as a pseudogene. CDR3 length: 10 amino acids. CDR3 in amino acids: CARVSDGYTF. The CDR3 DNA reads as TGTGCCAGGGTAAGTGATGGCTACACCTTC.

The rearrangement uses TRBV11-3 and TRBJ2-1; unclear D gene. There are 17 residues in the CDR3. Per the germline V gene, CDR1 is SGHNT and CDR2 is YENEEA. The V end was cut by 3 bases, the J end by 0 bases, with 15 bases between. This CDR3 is CASSFGTDRSSYNEQFF. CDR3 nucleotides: TGTGCCAGCAGCTTCGGCACAGATCGTAGCTCCTACAATGAGCAGTTCTTC.

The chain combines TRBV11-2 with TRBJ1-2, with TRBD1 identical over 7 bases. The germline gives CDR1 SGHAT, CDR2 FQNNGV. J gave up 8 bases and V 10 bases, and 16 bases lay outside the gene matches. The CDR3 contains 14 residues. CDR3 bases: TGTGCCATCCCCTACAGGGGAGGGTTGCGGGGCTACACCTTC. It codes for CAIPYRGGLRGYTF.

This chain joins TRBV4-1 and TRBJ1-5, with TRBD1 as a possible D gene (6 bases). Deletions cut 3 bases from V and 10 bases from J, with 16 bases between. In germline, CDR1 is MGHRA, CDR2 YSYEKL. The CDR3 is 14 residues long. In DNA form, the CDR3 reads TGCGCCAGCAGCCACAAGCACGCGGGACAACCCCAGCATTTT. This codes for CASSHKHAGQPQHF.

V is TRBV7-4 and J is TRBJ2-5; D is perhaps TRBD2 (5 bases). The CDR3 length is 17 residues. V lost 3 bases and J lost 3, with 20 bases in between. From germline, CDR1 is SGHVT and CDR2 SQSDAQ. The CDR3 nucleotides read TGTGCCAGCAGCTTGGGGAGAGTGAAAAGATCCGAAGAGACCCAGTACTTC. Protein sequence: CASSLGRVKRSEETQYF.

CDR3 DNA: TGTGCCAGCAGTTACGCAACAGGGGGGGACACTGAAGCTTTCTTT. Encoded protein: CASSYATGGDTEAFF. V and J are TRBV6-5 and TRBJ1-1, with 8 bases that match TRBD1. With 2 bases clipped from V and 3 bases from J, the junction kept 5 bases outside the gene matches. Germline V gene data show CDR1 as MNHEY and CDR2 as SVGAGI. The CDR3 has 15 amino acids.

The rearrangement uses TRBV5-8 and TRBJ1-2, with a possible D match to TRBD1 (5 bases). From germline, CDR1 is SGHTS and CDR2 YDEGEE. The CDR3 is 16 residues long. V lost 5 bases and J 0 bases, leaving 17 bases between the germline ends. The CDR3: CASRSDSNLANYGYTF. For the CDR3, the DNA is TGTGCCAGCAGGTCCGACAGTAATTTGGCTAACTATGGCTACACCTTC. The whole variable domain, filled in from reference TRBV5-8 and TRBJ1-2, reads EAGVTQSPTHLIKTRGQQATLRCSPISGHTSVYWYQQALGLGLQFLLWYDEGEERNRGNFPPRFSGRQFPNYSSELNVNALELEDSALYLCASRSDSNLANYGYTFGSGTRLTVV.

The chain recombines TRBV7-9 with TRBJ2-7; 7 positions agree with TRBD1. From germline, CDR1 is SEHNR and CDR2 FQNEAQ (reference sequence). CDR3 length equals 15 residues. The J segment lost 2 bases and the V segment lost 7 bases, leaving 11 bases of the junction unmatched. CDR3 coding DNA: TGTGCCAGCAAGAGTGTCGGGCAGGGGGCCTACGAGCAGTACTTC. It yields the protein CASKSVGQGAYEQYF.

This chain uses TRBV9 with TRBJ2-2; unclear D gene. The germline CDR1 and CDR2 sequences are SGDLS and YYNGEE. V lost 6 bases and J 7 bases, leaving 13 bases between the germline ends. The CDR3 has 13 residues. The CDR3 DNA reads TGTGCCAGCACCTGTAGTGGTAGCGGGGAGCTGTTTTTT. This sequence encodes CASTCSGSGELFF.

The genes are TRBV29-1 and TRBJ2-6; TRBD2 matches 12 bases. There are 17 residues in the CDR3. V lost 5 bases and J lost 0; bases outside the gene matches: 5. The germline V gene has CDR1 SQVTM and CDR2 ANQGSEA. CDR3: CSVQLAGGRSGANVLTF. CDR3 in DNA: TGCAGCGTTCAACTAGCGGGGGGTCGCTCTGGGGCCAACGTCCTGACTTTC.

Written as DNA, the CDR3 is TGTGCCAGTAGTATAGCCACAGGGTATGGACAGCCCCAGCATTTT. Translating it yields CASSIATGYGQPQHF. The chain couples TRBV19 to TRBJ1-5; D may be TRBD1 (6 bases). The CDR3 is 15 residues long. V lost 1 base, J lost 7 bases, and 14 bases lay in between. CDR1 LNHDA and CDR2 SQIVND come from the germline V gene (reference sequence).